Below, 24 T cell receptor beta chains from the same sample are listed, as sequenced in a study of blood T cells in healthy people across ages. Primed by a sample-barcoded 5' primer and a J-beta primer mix, a second PCR proceeded for about 7 to 11 cycles. A single record per CDR3 protein comes from TCRdb applying MiXCR to the 5' RACE reads. Of 600,000 to 800,000 distinct CDR3 sequences in the sample, more than 45% are singletons; the top ten hold 13%. Specimen: blood. These receptors were collected from a woman of 80 years or more in good health.

This chain links TRBV7-2 with TRBJ2-5; TRBD1 aligns across 7 bases. There are 14 residues in the CDR3. After removal of 4 bases from V and 5 bases from J, the junction contained 7 bases not matched to a gene. CDR1 SGHTA and CDR2 FQGNSA come from the germline V gene. The CDR3: CASSSDPGGETQYF. The CDR3, as DNA: TGTGCCAGCAGCTCCGACCCAGGGGGTGAGACCCAGTACTTC.

This clonotype was picked up a small number of times. The chain is built from TRBV20-1 and TRBJ2-5; 7 nucleotides agree with TRBD1. Looked up from germline, CDR1 is DFQATT and CDR2 is SNEGSKA (reference sequence). V shed 5 bases, J shed 2 bases, and the junction held 8 bases outside the gene matches. The CDR3 sequence is 14 residues long. CDR3 DNA: TGCAGTGCTTCACGGATGGGACAGCAAGAGACCCAGTACTTC. It yields the protein CSASRMGQQETQYF.

Concerning this clonotype itself: This clone may be a read error of a much larger clone one base away. This chain connects TRBV29-1 to TRBJ2-5; no reliable D call. The germline CDR1 and CDR2 sequences are SQVTM and ANQGSEA. The CDR3 sequence is 12 residues long. V dropped 4 bases and J dropped 11 bases, with 17 bases sitting between them. The CDR3 loop is CSVVSDRNEQYF. CDR3 DNA: TGCAGCGTTGTCTCTGACCGGAATGAGCAGTACTTC.

There are a few counts of this clonotype. The chain employs TRBV29-1 and TRBJ2-2; perhaps TRBD2 as D (6 bases). The CDR3 has 14 amino acids. Germline-derived CDR1 and CDR2 are SQVTM and ANQGSEA. V shed 1 base and J shed 1 base, with 7 bases lying between them. CDR3 coding DNA: TGCAGCGTTGAAGGGAGGGGGAACACCGGGGAGCTGTTTTTT. It yields the protein CSVEGRGNTGELFF.

This clonotype was counted at least ten times. J is TRBJ2-7 and V is TRBV29-1, with 9 bases lining up with TRBD2. Losses at the gene ends were 3 bases for V and 6 bases for J; bases not matched to a gene: 6. The germline gives CDR1 SQVTM, CDR2 ANQGSEA. This CDR3 contains 13 residues. The CDR3 loop reads CSVEGSGRPEQYF. In nucleotides, the CDR3 is TGCAGCGTTGAGGGTAGCGGGAGACCCGAGCAGTACTTC.

This clonotype was observed many times. CDR3 sequence reads: CASSQSLTGRNEKLFF. As DNA, the CDR3 is TGCGCCAGCAGCCAATCTTTGACAGGGAGGAATGAAAAACTGTTTTTT. This chain joins TRBV4-1 and TRBJ1-4; 7 nucleotides agree with TRBD1. CDR1 is MGHRA and CDR2 is YSYEKL in the germline V gene. The CDR3 covers 16 residues. The V gene end was trimmed by 2 bases and the J gene end by 5 bases; junction bases not matched to a gene: 8.

The V and J genes are TRBV12-3 or TRBV12-4 and TRBJ2-7, with D unresolved. The CDR3 consists of 16 residues. The V and J ends lost 4 bases and 0 bases respectively, with 16 bases between them. DNA of the CDR3: TGTGCCAGCAGTTACCCGTACGGACCAAGCTCCTACGAGCAGTACTTC. This encodes CASSYPYGPSSYEQYF.

CDR3 amino acids: CSARGPLAEKLFF. CDR3 bases: TGCAGTGCTAGAGGTCCCCTCGCTGAAAAACTGTTTTTT. The chain employs TRBV20-1 and TRBJ1-4; no firm D call. Trimming took 1 base from V and 7 from J, leaving 10 bases between them. The germline CDR1 and CDR2 sequences are DFQATT and SNEGSKA (reference sequence). This CDR3 has 13 amino acids.

In this sample, this clonotype turned up a few times. The chain joins TRBV9 to TRBJ2-7; D is perhaps TRBD2 (6 bases). The CDR3 has 15 amino acids. V lost 3 bases and J lost 7, with 20 bases in between. Germline CDR1 is SGDLS and CDR2 is YYNGEE. CDR3 sequence (DNA): TGTGCCAGCAGCGAACTAGCCGAGTCGGGTAATGAGCAGTACTTC. It is translated as CASSELAESGNEQYF.

V gene TRBV5-1 combines with J gene TRBJ2-1; TRBD2 might be the D (5 bases). Trimming removed 0 bases from V and 15 bases from J, with 16 bases in between. CDR1 is SGHRS and CDR2 is YFSETQ in the germline V gene. The CDR3 spans 13 residues. CDR3 coding DNA: TGCGCCAGCAGCTTGGGGGCCGGTTGGACTCCGTTCTTC. This gives the protein CASSLGAGWTPFF.

The chain recombines TRBV28 with TRBJ2-1, with TRBD1 identical over 7 bases. V was pared by 5 bases and J by 0 bases, with 10 bases of the junction left unmatched. There are 17 residues in the CDR3. Germline CDR1 and CDR2: MDHEN and SYDVKM. The CDR3 loop reads CASSPLQGPSSYNEQFF. CDR3 coding DNA: TGTGCCAGCAGTCCCCTACAGGGGCCTAGCTCCTACAATGAGCAGTTCTTC.

Remarks on this clonotype: The junction does not match germline at one end; this may be a read error. The chain recombines TRBV12-3 or TRBV12-4 with TRBJ2-3; 13 bases are shared with TRBD2. The CDR3 is 15 residues long. CDR3 nucleotide sequence: TGTGCCTGCAGTTTGACTAGCGGGGGGAAAGATACGCAGTATTTT. Translating gives CACSLTSGGKDTQYF.

This chain joins TRBV12-3 or TRBV12-4 and TRBJ1-1, with TRBD1 matching 8 bases. CDR3 length: 14 residues. After removal of 6 bases from V and 4 bases from J, the junction contained 7 bases not matched to a gene. DNA for the CDR3: TGTGCCAGCAGGGCGGGACAGGTGAGCACTGAAGCTTTCTTT. Its translation: CASRAGQVSTEAFF.

V usage is TRBV5-5 and J usage is TRBJ2-5; 7 nucleotides match TRBD1. The CDR3 has 15 residues. CDR1 is SGHKS, CDR2 YYEKEE, per germline (reference sequence). V lost 4 bases and J lost 0; bases outside the gene matches: 6. This CDR3 is CASSPDRRYQETQYF. CDR3 bases: TGTGCCAGCAGCCCGGACAGGCGCTACCAAGAGACCCAGTACTTC.

This clonotype appeared many times. The CDR3, as DNA: TGTGCCAGCAGCTCTAGCGGGAGTAGCCTTTCGCAGTTCTTC. Translating gives CASSSSGSSLSQFF. The chain carries TRBV7-8 and TRBJ2-1; 10 bases line up with TRBD2. The CDR3 is 14 residues long. The V gene's germline CDR1 is SGHVS and CDR2 FQNEAQ. V lost 4 bases and J lost 12; bases outside the gene matches: 9.

This clonotype was seen at least ten times. The rearrangement joins TRBV7-8 to TRBJ2-1; D uncertain. This CDR3 contains 14 residues. Trimming took 3 bases from V and 5 from J, leaving 11 bases between them. Germline loops: CDR1 SGHVS, CDR2 FQNEAQ. The CDR3 sequence is CASSFFLGHNEQFF. CDR3 in DNA: TGTGCCAGCAGCTTTTTCCTAGGGCACAATGAGCAGTTCTTC.

Turning to this clonotype: A much larger clone differs by one base, so this may be a read error. The rearrangement joins TRBV28 to TRBJ2-1; D is perhaps TRBD2 (5 bases). The tail of the sequence fits TRBJ2-7 better, so the J call may be wrong. This CDR3 is 14 amino acids long. Germline CDR1 reads MDHEN; CDR2 reads SYDVKM. Written as DNA, the CDR3 is TGTGCCAGCAGTTTAAGGCTAGCCTACAATGAGCAGTACTTC. Translation gives CASSLRLAYNEQYF.

At least ten counts were recorded for this clonotype. This chain links TRBV12-3 or TRBV12-4 with TRBJ1-2, with 8 bases matching TRBD1. V shed 3 bases and J 7 bases; nucleotides not matched to a gene: 7. CDR3 length: 14 residues. The CDR3 protein is CASSFAGGMFGYTF. The DNA of the CDR3 is TGTGCCAGCAGTTTTGCAGGGGGCATGTTTGGCTACACCTTC.

This chain connects TRBV20-1 to TRBJ2-7, with 9 bases identical to TRBD1. TRBJ2-4 explains the end of the DNA better; the J call may be wrong. CDR3 length: 16 amino acids. Germline assignment: CDR1 DFQATT and CDR2 SNEGSKA (reference sequence). The CDR3 sequence is CSARSPGQGAKNIQYF. CDR3 bases: TGCAGTGCTAGATCACCGGGACAGGGAGCCAAAAACATTCAGTACTTC.

This clonotype was seen repeatedly, ten times or more. The chain is built from TRBV2 and TRBJ2-7, with D perhaps matching TRBD2 (5 bases). The V end was cut by 6 bases, the J end by 5 bases, with 14 bases between. The CDR3 has 13 residues. Germline V lookup: CDR1 SNHLY, CDR2 FYNNEI. CDR3 residues: CASRGDLTHEQYF. Written as DNA, the CDR3 is TGTGCCAGCAGGGGAGACCTTACCCACGAGCAGTACTTC. Full variable domain (outside the CDR3, taken from reference TRBV2 and TRBJ2-7): EPEVTQTPSHQVTQMGQEVILRCVPISNHLYFYWYRQILGQKVEFLVSFYNNEISEKSEIFDDQFSVERPDGSNFTLKIRSTKLEDSAMYFCASRGDLTHEQYFGPGTRLTVT.

The chain joins TRBV16 to TRBJ1-6; 7 nucleotides align to TRBD1. The CDR3 is 16 amino acids. Germline V CDR1 and CDR2: KGHSY, FQNENV. After removal of 1 base from V and 6 bases from J, the junction contained 6 bases not matched to a gene. The DNA for the CDR3 is TGTGCCAGCAGCCAATATGGGACAGTACTTAATTCACCCCTCCACTTT. Translated, it gives CASSQYGTVLNSPLHF.

Remarks on this clonotype: A much larger clone sits a single nucleotide away, making a read error possible. The V call is TRBV5-1, the J call TRBJ2-5; the D call may be TRBD1 or TRBD2 (7 bases each). The J call may be in error: the DNA end matches TRBJ2-7 better. The CDR3 totals 16 residues. CDR1 and CDR2 (germline): SGHRS, YFSETQ. CDR3 loop: CASSSAGQRDSYEQYF. CDR3 in DNA: TGCGCCAGCTCCAGTGCCGGCCAGCGGGACAGCTACGAGCAGTACTTC.

This chain joins TRBV7-2 and TRBJ2-1; D is unclear. Per germline, CDR1 SGHTA and CDR2 FQGNSA. CDR3 length equals 17 residues. V was clipped by 2 bases and J by 0 bases, with 14 bases between them. CDR3 amino acids: CASSLMGSMSSYNEQFF. The CDR3 coding sequence is TGTGCCAGCAGCTTAATGGGCTCAATGAGCTCCTACAATGAGCAGTTCTTC.

The chain is built from TRBV12-3 or TRBV12-4 and TRBJ1-1; 8 bases are shared with TRBD1. The CDR3 sequence is 14 residues long. V lost 6 bases to trimming and J lost 5 bases; unmatched junction nucleotides: 8. This CDR3 reads CASSFRQGRTEAFF. In DNA, the CDR3 is TGTGCCAGCAGCTTTAGACAGGGGAGGACTGAAGCTTTCTTT.